A selection of T cell receptor beta chains follows, all from one sample in a study of T cells in localized non-small cell lung cancer. Clones were sequenced by immunoSEQ multiplex PCR, and TCRdb holds only the in-frame ones, with some missing. The sample holds about 2,800 clones; about 17% are singletons and the top ten take about 13%. The specimen was lung tumor tissue, collected before any cancer treatment. These receptors came from a woman aged 40 to 75 with stage II lung adenocarcinoma. Each CDR3 is given with its conserved first and last residue. A D gene is named only where the DNA matches it firmly. Only some rows state a clone size, as once, few, many or a class for expanded clones.

v_gene	len	abundance	j_gene	d_gene	CDR3nt	CDR3aa
TRBV9	16	NA	TRBJ2-2	NA	TGTGCCAGCAGCGTTAGACAGGACCCGAACACCGGGGAGCTGTTTTTT	CASSVRQDPNTGELFF
TRBV6-8	17	NA	TRBJ2-3	TRBD1	TGTGCCAGCAGTTACACAATCGGGACAGTAAACACAGATACGCAGTATTTT	CASSYTIGTVNTDTQYF
TRBV28	14	NA	TRBJ2-3	TRBD1	TGTGCCAGCAGTTTGGGACAGCGCACAGATACGCAGTATTTT	CASSLGQRTDTQYF
TRBV6-8	14	NA	TRBJ2-1	TRBD2	TGTGCCAGCAGTCCCGGGACTAGCAGAAATGAGCAGTTCTTC	CASSPGTSRNEQFF
TRBV28	13	few	TRBJ1-6	TRBD1	TGTGCCAGCAGACGACAGGGCAGCCCACCCCTCCACTTT	CASRRQGSPPLHF
TRBV6-8	13	medium-sized	TRBJ1-2	NA	TGTGCCATCTGGGGGTCCAACAGGGATGGCTACACCTTC	CAIWGSNRDGYTF
TRBV5-3	17	NA	TRBJ2-5	TRBD2	TGTGCCAGAAGCTTGTTTAGCGGCGGGGGGGTCGAAGAGACCCAGTACTTC	CARSLFSGGGVEETQYF
TRBV6-8	19	few	TRBJ2-7	NA	TGTGCCAGCAGGGGAGGACCCATCCCAATGATGATTACGAATTACGAGCAGTACTTC	CASRGGPIPMMITNYEQYF
TRBV7-2	13	many	TRBJ1-1	NA	TGTGCCAGCAGCTTCGGGATGAACACTGAAGCTTTCTTT	CASSFGMNTEAFF
TRBV28	15	NA	TRBJ1-1	NA	TGTGCCAGCAGTTCCGGGGCCTTAGGGGACACTGAAGCTTTCTTT	CASSSGALGDTEAFF
TRBV11-3	16	NA	TRBJ2-7	TRBD1	TGTGCCAGCAGCTATATTGGGGTGACAGGGTCCTACGAGCAGTACTTC	CASSYIGVTGSYEQYF
TRBV9	13	NA	TRBJ2-1	NA	TGTGCCAGCGAGGGGAAGTTTTTCAATGAGCAGTTCTTC	CASEGKFFNEQFF
TRBV11-3	15	NA	TRBJ1-1	TRBD1	TGTGCCAGCAGCTTGCCCGACAGGGAGGTAACTGAAGCTTTCTTT	CASSLPDREVTEAFF
TRBV28	16	NA	TRBJ1-6	TRBD1	TGTGCCAGCAGTTCCGCACGACAGGGGGTGTATTCACCCCTCCACTTT	CASSSARQGVYSPLHF
TRBV28	14	few	TRBJ1-2	TRBD1	TGTGCCAGCAGTTCCTCGGACAGGGTCTATGGCTACACCTTC	CASSSSDRVYGYTF
TRBV7-2	13	few	TRBJ2-5	TRBD1	TGTGCCAGCAGTGCCGCAGGGGGAGAGACCCAGTACTTC	CASSAAGGETQYF
TRBV9	16	few	TRBJ2-3	TRBD2	TGTGCCAGCAGCGTATCGCGAGCGGGGTCCACAGATACGCAGTATTTT	CASSVSRAGSTDTQYF
TRBV6-8	13	few	TRBJ2-7	TRBD2	TGTGCCAGCAGTCACAGCGGGGGGGATTGGCAGTACTTC	CASSHSGGDWQYF
TRBV9	16	NA	TRBJ1-1	NA	TGTGCCAGCAGCGTAGCTTTCGACAATATTAACACTGAAGCTTTCTTT	CASSVAFDNINTEAFF
TRBV11-3	17	medium-sized	TRBJ1-2	NA	TGTGCCAGCAGCTTAGGAGTAGGAAAAACCGCCAACTATGGCTACACCTTC	CASSLGVGKTANYGYTF